The rows below give T cell receptor beta chains drawn from one sample of a study of beta chain features in type 1 diabetes. The table came from immunoSEQ multiplex PCR; TCRdb's copy has only in-frame clones and leaves some out. The sample yields 300,000 to 350,000 clones, about 20% seen once. The specimen sequenced was naive CD4+ T cells from blood. The source is a woman between 18 and 29 years old in good health. CDR3s include the opening cysteine and the closing phenylalanine or tryptophan.

TRBV9,TRBJ1-2,14,CASSAPGFGDGYTF
TRBV6-1,TRBJ2-7,15,CASTRTGTGSYEQYF
TRBV7-3,TRBJ2-3,17,CASSSPQSGDGTDTQYF
TRBV10-3,TRBJ2-7,13,CAISESVRTEQYF
TRBV6-1,TRBJ2-2,15,CASSILPGSPPELFF
TRBV7-2,TRBJ2-7,14,CASSLLAGSYEQYF
TRBV29-1,TRBJ1-2,18,CSVELGWYQVGQIYGYTF
TRBV5-1,TRBJ1-2,12,CASSSGDYGYTF
TRBV18,TRBJ1-5,17,CASSPNGITNRVQPQHF
TRBV6-1,TRBJ1-1,17,CASSDPPTGGPNTEAFF
TRBV2,TRBJ2-7,16,CASSEAFGAGDSEQYF
TRBV5-1,TRBJ1-2,16,CASSLDASGFNYGYTF
TRBV19,TRBJ2-5,14,CASSGTVTQETQYF
TRBV5-1,TRBJ1-5,15,CASSKQGMSNQPQHF
TRBV5-1,TRBJ2-7,14,CASSLGTGAYEQYF
TRBV30,TRBJ2-5,14,CAWEHRSRGETQYF